Below, 21 T cell receptor beta chains from the same sample are listed, as sequenced in a study of T-cell reconstitution after alpha-beta-depleted transplantation in children (dated by TCRdb to 2016 to 2017). The library was produced with PCR. TCRdb shows the sequencer as Illumina HiSeq 2500. TCR library preparation used molecular barcoding, with unique molecular identifiers applied to normalize quantification of the TCRbeta repertoire. TCRdb handled the public reads itself, with Q25 trimming in fastp and clone calling in MiXCR, and kept productive beta chains. For every CDR3 protein sequence, its rows merge into one entry that carries the most common genes and DNA. This sample is represented by fewer than 550,000 distinct CDR3 sequences; approximately 10% of them were singletons. The leading ten clones occupy around 15% of the sample. The sample's treatment or condition label, decoded: allogeneic hematopoietic cell transplantation with graft depleted of TCRalphabeta T cells and CD19 B cells.

This sample comprised PBMCs, mostly from graft donor cells, obtained 180 days after TCRalphabeta/CD19-depleted stem cell transplant. All receptors come from a female patient aged 2-9 years who had a stem cell transplant for aplastic anemia, so the T cells may come from the graft donor.

As concerns this clonotype: A much more abundant neighbour one base away suggests this may be a read error. V gene TRBV29-1 combines with J gene TRBJ2-5; the match to TRBD1 covers 7 bases. The CDR3 spans 13 residues. V was pared by 3 bases and J by 5 bases, with 6 bases of the junction left unmatched. Germline CDR1 and CDR2: SQVTM and ANQGSEA. DNA of the CDR3: TGCAGCGTTGAGCGACAGGGCCTTGAGACCCAGTACTTC. This codes for CSVERQGLETQYF.

This clonotype was detected many times. This chain links TRBV29-1 with TRBJ1-1, with TRBD1 as a possible D gene (5 bases). V dropped 4 bases and J dropped 3 bases, with 12 bases sitting between them. Germline V gene lookup returns CDR1 SQVTM and CDR2 ANQGSEA. The CDR3 runs to 13 residues. The CDR3: CSVVARADTEAFF. The CDR3 DNA is TGCAGCGTTGTGGCCAGGGCCGACACTGAAGCTTTCTTT. The whole variable domain, filled in from reference TRBV29-1 and TRBJ1-1, reads SAVISQKPSRDICQRGTSLTIQCQVDSQVTMMFWYRQQPGQSLTLIATANQGSEATYESGFVIDKFPISRPNLTFSTLTVSNMSPEDSSIYLCSVVARADTEAFFGQGTRLTVV.

In this sample, this clonotype turned up a few times. The CDR3: CASSLSGAGGYEQYF. The CDR3, as DNA: TGTGCCAGCAGTTTATCGGGAGCGGGAGGGTACGAGCAGTACTTC. The genes are TRBV28 and TRBJ2-7, with 10 bases that match TRBD2. The CDR3 loop spans 15 amino acids. Germline trimming cut 1 base from V and 4 bases from J; bases unmatched to any gene: 4. From germline, CDR1 is MDHEN and CDR2 SYDVKM.

This clonotype appeared a few times. J is TRBJ1-1 and V is TRBV12-3 or TRBV12-4; D is perhaps TRBD1 (5 bases). V lost 6 bases and J lost 8, with 13 bases in between. CDR3 length: 12 amino acids. The CDR3 reads CASRNRQFEAFF. Here the CDR3 DNA reads TGTGCCAGCAGAAACCGACAGTTCGAAGCTTTCTTT.

This clonotype was observed many times. The chain has TRBV18 and TRBJ2-5, with D perhaps matching TRBD1 or TRBD2 (5 bases each). Trimming cost V 0 bases and J 4 bases, with 9 bases left between them. CDR1 and CDR2 from the germline V gene are KGHSH and LQKENI. The CDR3 is 14 amino acids. The CDR3 here is CASSPPGRRETQYF. The CDR3 coding sequence is TGTGCCAGCTCACCACCGGGACGGAGAGAGACCCAGTACTTC.

This clonotype was recorded at least ten times. The chain combines TRBV5-6 with TRBJ1-1; D is unclear. V was pared by 0 bases and J by 6 bases, with 24 bases between. The CDR3 consists of 18 residues. CDR1 SGHDT and CDR2 YYEEEE come from the germline V gene. The CDR3 protein is CASSLVVVRRGRFAEAFF. The CDR3 nucleotides are TGTGCCAGCAGCTTGGTAGTAGTTCGGCGTGGCCGGTTTGCTGAAGCTTTCTTT. Together with reference TRBV5-6 and TRBJ1-1, the CDR3 gives the full variable domain: DAGVTQSPTHLIKTRGQQVTLRCSPKSGHDTVSWYQQALGQGPQFIFQYYEEEERQRGNFPDRFSGHQFPNYSSELNVNALLLGDSALYLCASSLVVVRRGRFAEAFFGQGTRLTVV.

This clonotype was seen a few times. DNA of the CDR3: TGTGCCAGCAGCTTAGAGGGTGTCGGGACAGCACACCAAGAGACCCAGTACTTC. Translation gives CASSLEGVGTAHQETQYF. The chain uses TRBV11-2 and TRBJ2-5, with TRBD1 matching over 7 bases. The V gene end was trimmed by 0 bases and the J gene end by 0 bases; junction bases not matched to a gene: 10. Germline V gene lookup returns CDR1 SGHAT and CDR2 FQNNGV. The CDR3 extends over 18 amino acids.

The V and J genes are TRBV4-2 and TRBJ2-7; 7 bases agree with TRBD2. The CDR3 consists of 19 residues. Germline V gene data show CDR1 as LGHNA and CDR2 as YNFKEQ. The trim removed 1 base at V and 0 bases at J, leaving 15 bases unmatched. The CDR3 sequence: CASSQGPILAGGDSYEQYF. The CDR3 nucleotides are TGTGCCAGCAGCCAAGGACCGATCCTAGCTGGGGGGGACTCCTACGAGCAGTACTTC.

The chain carries TRBV2 and TRBJ2-5; TRBD1 aligns across 7 bases. Germline CDR1 reads SNHLY; CDR2 reads FYNNEI. CDR3 length: 13 amino acids. Germline trimming cut 6 bases from V and 3 bases from J; bases unmatched to any gene: 4. CDR3 sequence: CASSPTGEETQYF. CDR3 bases: TGTGCCAGCAGCCCAACAGGGGAAGAGACCCAGTACTTC.

This rearrangement joins TRBV30 to TRBJ2-1; the D call may be TRBD1 or TRBD2 (5 bases each). CDR1 is GTSNPN and CDR2 is SVGIG in the germline V gene (reference sequence). This CDR3 comprises 15 residues. V lost 0 bases, J lost 4 bases, and 13 bases lay in between. CDR3 loop: CAWSVREGTYNEQFF. The CDR3 nucleotides are TGTGCCTGGAGTGTTCGGGAAGGGACGTACAATGAGCAGTTCTTC.

This sequence joins TRBV7-2 and TRBJ2-1; D could derive from TRBD1 or TRBD2 (5 bases each). This CDR3 has 15 residues. Per germline, CDR1 SGHTA and CDR2 FQGNSA. The V and J ends lost 2 bases and 6 bases respectively, with 14 bases between them. DNA of the CDR3: TGTGCCAGCAGCTTAAGTCGGGACGGGCTCAATGAGCAGTTCTTC. Amino acid sequence: CASSLSRDGLNEQFF.

The rearrangement joins TRBV23-1 to TRBJ2-7; D is unclear. TRBV23-1 is identified as an open reading frame with a role that is uncertain. This CDR3 comprises 17 residues. V gave up 3 bases and J gave up 0 bases, with 18 bases separating them. CDR3 in amino acids: CASSHPRGRPSSYEQYF. The CDR3 nucleotides read TGCGCCAGCAGTCACCCTAGAGGACGGCCGAGCTCCTACGAGCAGTACTTC.

For this clonotype: Since a much larger clone is just one base distant, this may be a read error. The V call is TRBV10-3, the J call TRBJ2-1; TRBD2 matches 11 bases. Trimming cost V 11 bases and J 3 bases; bases outside gene matches: 6. The CDR3 covers 14 residues. Germline assignment: CDR1 ENHRY and CDR2 SYGVKD. CDR3 region: CAGGLAGGYNEQFF. For the CDR3, the DNA is TGTGCCGGCGGCCTAGCGGGGGGCTACAATGAGCAGTTCTTC.

The chain employs TRBV6-2 or TRBV6-3 and TRBJ1-1; perhaps TRBD1 as D (6 bases). V was trimmed by 3 bases and J by 1 base, leaving 12 bases between them. The CDR3 is 15 residues long. CDR1 is MNHEY and CDR2 is SVGEGT in the germline V gene. CDR3 sequence (DNA): TGTGCCAGCAGTTATAGGAGGACAGAGAACACTGAAGCTTTCTTT. This translates into CASSYRRTENTEAFF.

This chain joins TRBV20-1 and TRBJ2-7; TRBD1 matches at 7 bases. The length of the CDR3 is 13 residues. Trimming took 3 bases from V and 0 from J; bases not matched to a gene: 2. From germline, CDR1 is DFQATT and CDR2 SNEGSKA (reference sequence). CDR3 DNA: TGCAGTGCTAGGCGGACAGGCTCCTACGAGCAGTACGTC. Protein: CSARRTGSYEQYV.

This clonotype turned up a few times. V is TRBV6-1 and J is TRBJ2-1; 10 bases are a match to TRBD1. Germline-derived CDR1 and CDR2 are MNHNS and SASEGT. V lost 6 bases, J lost 5 bases, and 13 bases stayed unmatched. The CDR3 length is 17 residues. The CDR3 DNA follows: TGTGCCAGCAGACGCATAGGTGTGGGGACAGGGGACAATGAGCAGTTCTTC. This translates into CASRRIGVGTGDNEQFF.

A few counts support this clonotype. The chain links TRBV20-1 to TRBJ1-5; D might be TRBD1 (5 bases). V was clipped by 4 bases and J by 0 bases, with 13 bases between them. Germline CDR1 and CDR2: DFQATT and SNEGSKA (reference sequence). The CDR3 spans 15 residues. CDR3 coding DNA: TGCAGTGCTAACCGGGGCAGGGTTAGCAATCAGCCCCAGCATTTT. Translating it yields CSANRGRVSNQPQHF.

The V and J genes are TRBV5-1 and TRBJ2-3; 7 bases are shared with TRBD2. Germline loops: CDR1 SGHRS, CDR2 YFSETQ. The CDR3 has 15 amino acids. Trimming cost V 0 bases and J 3 bases; bases outside gene matches: 4. CDR3 DNA sequence: TGCGCCAGCAGCTTGGGGCGGGAGCTGACAGATACGCAGTATTTT. This translates into CASSLGRELTDTQYF.

This chain links TRBV27 with TRBJ2-5; 9 bases line up with TRBD2. V gave up 2 bases and J gave up 5 bases; unmatched junction bases: 9. Germline assignment: CDR1 MNHEY and CDR2 SMNVEV (reference sequence). This CDR3 comprises 16 residues. CDR3 bases: TGTGCCAGCAGTTTACCCAAGCGGGAGGATAGTGAGACCCAGTACTTC. It yields the protein CASSLPKREDSETQYF.

This chain joins TRBV20-1 and TRBJ2-2; tentatively, D is TRBD1 (6 bases). Deletions cut 3 bases from V and 2 bases from J, with 10 bases between. This CDR3 spans 14 amino acids. Germline V gene data show CDR1 as DFQATT and CDR2 as SNEGSKA (reference sequence). CDR3 coding DNA: TGCAGTGCTAGTAGGGGGAGAAACACCGGGGAGCTGTTTTTT. The encoded protein is CSASRGRNTGELFF.

This clonotype was counted only a few times. This chain links TRBV20-1 with TRBJ2-7; D might be TRBD1 (6 bases). V was cut by 3 bases and J by 3 bases, with 15 bases left in between. CDR1 DFQATT and CDR2 SNEGSKA come from the germline V gene (reference sequence). This CDR3 is 14 amino acids long. The DNA of the CDR3 is TGCAGTGCTAGGGAGCCGGGACAAGTCTACGAGCAGTACTTC. Protein: CSAREPGQVYEQYF.